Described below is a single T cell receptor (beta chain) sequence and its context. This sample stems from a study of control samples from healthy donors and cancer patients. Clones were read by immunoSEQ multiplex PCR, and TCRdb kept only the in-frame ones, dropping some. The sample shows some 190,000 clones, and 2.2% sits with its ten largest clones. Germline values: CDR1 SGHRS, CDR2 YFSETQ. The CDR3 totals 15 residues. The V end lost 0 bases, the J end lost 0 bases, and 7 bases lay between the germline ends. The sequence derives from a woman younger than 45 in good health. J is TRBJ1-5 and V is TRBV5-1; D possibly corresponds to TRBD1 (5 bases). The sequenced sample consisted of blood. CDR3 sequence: CASSLAGYSNQPQHF. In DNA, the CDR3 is TGCGCCAGCAGCTTGGCAGGGTATAGCAATCAGCCCCAGCATTTT.